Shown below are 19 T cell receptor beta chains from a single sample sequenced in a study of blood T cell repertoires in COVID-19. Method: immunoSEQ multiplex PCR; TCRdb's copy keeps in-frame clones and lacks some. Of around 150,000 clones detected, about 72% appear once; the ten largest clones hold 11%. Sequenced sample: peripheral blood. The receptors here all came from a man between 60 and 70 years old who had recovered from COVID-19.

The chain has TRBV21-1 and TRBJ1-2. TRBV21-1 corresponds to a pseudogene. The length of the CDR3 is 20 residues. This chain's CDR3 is CASSAWTDKDERDGAYGYTF. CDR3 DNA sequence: TGTGCCAGCAGCGCTTGGACAGACAAGGACGAGCGGGACGGGGCCTATGGCTACACCTTC.

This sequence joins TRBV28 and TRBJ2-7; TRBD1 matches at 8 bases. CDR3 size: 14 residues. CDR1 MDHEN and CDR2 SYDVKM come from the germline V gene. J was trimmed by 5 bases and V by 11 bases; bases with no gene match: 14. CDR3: CASQRDRGTHEQYF. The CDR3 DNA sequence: TGTGCCTCACAACGCGACAGGGGCACCCACGAGCAGTACTTC. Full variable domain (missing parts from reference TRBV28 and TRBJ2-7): DVKVTQSSRYLVKRTGEKVFLECVQDMDHENMFWYRQDPGLGLRLIYFSYDVKMKEKGDIPEGYSVSREKKERFSLILESASTNQTSMYLCASQRDRGTHEQYFGPGTRLTVT.

In DNA form, the CDR3 reads TGTGCCACCGGGACAGGGGGAAATGAGCAGTTCTTC. This translates into CATGTGGNEQFF. J is TRBJ2-1 and V is TRBV24-1; 11 bases line up with TRBD1. The V gene end was trimmed by 9 bases and the J gene end by 7 bases; junction bases not matched to a gene: 1. The V gene's germline CDR1 is KGHDR and CDR2 SFDVKD. This CDR3 spans 12 amino acids.

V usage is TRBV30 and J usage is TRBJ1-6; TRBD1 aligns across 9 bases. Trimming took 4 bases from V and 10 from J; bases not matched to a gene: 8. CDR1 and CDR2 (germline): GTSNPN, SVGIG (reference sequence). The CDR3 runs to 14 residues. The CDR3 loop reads CAWNNRDRESPLHF. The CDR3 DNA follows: TGTGCCTGGAACAACCGGGACAGGGAGTCACCCCTCCACTTT.

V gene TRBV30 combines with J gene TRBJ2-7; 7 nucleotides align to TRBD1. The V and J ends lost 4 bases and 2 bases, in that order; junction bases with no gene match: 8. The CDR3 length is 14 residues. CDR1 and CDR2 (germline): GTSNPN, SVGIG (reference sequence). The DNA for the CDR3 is TGTGCCTGGACTAGCTCCGGGACAGCCTACGAGCAGTACTTC. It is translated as CAWTSSGTAYEQYF.

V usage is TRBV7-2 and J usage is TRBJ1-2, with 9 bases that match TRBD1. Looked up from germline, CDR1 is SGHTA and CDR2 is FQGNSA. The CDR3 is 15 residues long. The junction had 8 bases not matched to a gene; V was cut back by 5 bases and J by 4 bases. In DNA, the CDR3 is TGTGCCAGCAGCAAGACAGGGGGACTAAGCTATGGCTACACCTTC. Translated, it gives CASSKTGGLSYGYTF.

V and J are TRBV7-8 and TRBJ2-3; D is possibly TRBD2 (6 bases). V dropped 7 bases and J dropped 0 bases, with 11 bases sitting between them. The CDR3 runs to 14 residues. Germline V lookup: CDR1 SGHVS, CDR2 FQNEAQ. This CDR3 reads CASNPGRSTDTQYF. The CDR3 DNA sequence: TGTGCCAGCAACCCAGGGAGGAGCACAGATACGCAGTATTTT.

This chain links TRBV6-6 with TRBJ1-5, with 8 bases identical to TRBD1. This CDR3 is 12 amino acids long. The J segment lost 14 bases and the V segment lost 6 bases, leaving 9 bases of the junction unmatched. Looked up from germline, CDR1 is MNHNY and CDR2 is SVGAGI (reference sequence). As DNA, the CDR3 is TGTGCCAGCAGAGAACTCCAGGGGGCAGAGCATTTT. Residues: CASRELQGAEHF.

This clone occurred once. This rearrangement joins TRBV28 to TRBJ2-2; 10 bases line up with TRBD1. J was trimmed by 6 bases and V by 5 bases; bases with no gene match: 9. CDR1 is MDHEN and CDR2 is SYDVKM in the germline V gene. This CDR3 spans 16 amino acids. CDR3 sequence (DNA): TGTGCCAGCAGTCCCATGGGGACAGGGGCGTCCGGGGAGCTGTTTTTT. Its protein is CASSPMGTGASGELFF.

CDR3 protein: CASSLGQTTNEKLFF. The CDR3 nucleotides read TGCGCCAGCAGCTTAGGACAGACAACTAATGAAAAACTGTTTTTT. The V and J genes are TRBV5-1 and TRBJ1-4; D is possibly TRBD1 (6 bases). Per the germline V gene, CDR1 is SGHRS and CDR2 is YFSETQ. The CDR3 loop spans 15 amino acids. V lost 2 bases and J lost 0, with 8 bases in between.

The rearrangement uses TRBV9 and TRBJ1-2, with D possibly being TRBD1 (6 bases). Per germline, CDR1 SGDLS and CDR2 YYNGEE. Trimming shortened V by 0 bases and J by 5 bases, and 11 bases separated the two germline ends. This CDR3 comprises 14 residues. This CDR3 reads CASSVATGPYGYTF. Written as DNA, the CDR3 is TGTGCCAGCAGCGTAGCTACAGGGCCTTATGGCTACACCTTC.

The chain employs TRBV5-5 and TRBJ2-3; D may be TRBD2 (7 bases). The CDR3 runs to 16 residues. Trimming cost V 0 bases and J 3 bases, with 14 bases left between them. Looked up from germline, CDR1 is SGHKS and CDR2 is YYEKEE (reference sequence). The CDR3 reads CASSLEGGRVTDTQYF. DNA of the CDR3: TGTGCCAGCAGCTTGGAAGGGGGGAGGGTAACAGATACGCAGTATTTT.

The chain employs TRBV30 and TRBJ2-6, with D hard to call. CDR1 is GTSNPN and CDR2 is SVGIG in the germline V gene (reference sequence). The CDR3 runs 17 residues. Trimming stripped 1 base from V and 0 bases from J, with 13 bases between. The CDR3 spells CAWSGSKRFSGANVLTF. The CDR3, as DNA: TGTGCCTGGAGTGGTAGTAAGAGGTTCTCTGGGGCCAACGTCCTGACTTTC.

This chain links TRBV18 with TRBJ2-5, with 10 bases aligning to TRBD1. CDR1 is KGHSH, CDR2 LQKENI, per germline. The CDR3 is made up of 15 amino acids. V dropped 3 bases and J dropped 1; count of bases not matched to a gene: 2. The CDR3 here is CASSPGTGVQETQYF. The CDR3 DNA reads TGTGCCAGCTCACCTGGGACAGGGGTCCAAGAGACCCAGTACTTC.

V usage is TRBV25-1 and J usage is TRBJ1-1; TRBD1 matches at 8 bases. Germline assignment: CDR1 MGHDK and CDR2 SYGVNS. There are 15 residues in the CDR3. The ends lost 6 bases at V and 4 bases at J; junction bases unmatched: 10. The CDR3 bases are TGTGCCAGCAGCCAGACAGGGGCGGGTGGCACTGAAGCTTTCTTT. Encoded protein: CASSQTGAGGTEAFF.

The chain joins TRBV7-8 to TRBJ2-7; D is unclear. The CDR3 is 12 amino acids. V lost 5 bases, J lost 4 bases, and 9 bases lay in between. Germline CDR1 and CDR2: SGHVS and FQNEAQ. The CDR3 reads CASSLFSYEQYF. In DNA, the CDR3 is TGTGCCAGCAGCCTTTTTAGTTACGAGCAGTACTTC.

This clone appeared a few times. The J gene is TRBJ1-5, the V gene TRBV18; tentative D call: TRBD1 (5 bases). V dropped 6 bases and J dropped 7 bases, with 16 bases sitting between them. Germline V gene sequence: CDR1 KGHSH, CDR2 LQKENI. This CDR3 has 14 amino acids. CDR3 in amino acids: CASSPGRDWQPQHF. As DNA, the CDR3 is TGTGCCAGCTCCCCGGGCAGGGACTGGCAGCCCCAGCATTTT.

The CDR3 spells CASSIELAAGYTQYF. As DNA, the CDR3 is TGTGCCAGTAGTATAGAACTAGCGGCCGGATATACGCAGTATTTT. The chain is built from TRBV19 and TRBJ2-3, with 8 nucleotides matching TRBD2. The CDR3 is made up of 15 amino acids. V trimming: 0 bases; J trimming: 7 bases; junction bases outside the gene matches: 6. CDR1 and CDR2 (germline): LNHDA, SQIVND (reference sequence). Supplemented by reference TRBV19 and TRBJ2-3, the full variable domain reads DGGITQSPKYLFRKEGQNVTLSCEQNLNHDAMYWYRQDPGQGLRLIYYSQIVNDFQKGDIAEGYSVSREKKESFPLTVTSAQKNPTAFYLCASSIELAAGYTQYFGPGTRLTVL.

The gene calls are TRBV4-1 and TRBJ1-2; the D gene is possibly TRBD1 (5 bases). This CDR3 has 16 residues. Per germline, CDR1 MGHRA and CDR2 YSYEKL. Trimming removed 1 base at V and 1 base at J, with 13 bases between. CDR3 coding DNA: TGCGCCAGCAGCCAAGGGGGACTGGGCGTTAACTATGGCTACACCTTC. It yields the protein CASSQGGLGVNYGYTF.